This section outlines one T cell receptor beta chain sequence together with its context. This clone has only a few counts. The specificity of this receptor is unknown. One base away there is no much larger clone; base qualities are not given. Peripheral blood samples were provided by related bone marrow donors on the day of marrow donation. Peripheral blood and bone marrow mononuclear cells were isolated by Ficoll-Hypaque density centrifugation and cryopreserved. TRB sequencing was run on genomic DNA with either the immunoSEQ assay at survey resolution or the hsTCRB kit. Regarding the original processing steps: The immunoSEQ software was used for initial read processing, and the LymphoSeq R package was used for repertoire analyses. Clonality was calculated as 1 minus normalized Shannon entropy, and the Gini coefficient was also calculated for each TRB dataset. To infer phenotypes in unsorted samples, TRB sequences from sorted subsets of the recipient or donor were mapped onto unsorted samples from the same recipient. TCRdb took this table from immuneACCESS and kept in-frame rearrangements with V and J called. Such tables lack part of the clones; where checked against another copy, unresolved V genes explain under half of the gap, and the rest is unexplained. Clone size and the V and J calls come from that table; the DNA yielded D and trimming. This sample has 30,000 to 45,000 clones, none of them a singleton. In total, the top ten clones hold 0.95% to 1.5% of the sample.

This entry comes from a study of T cells after posttransplantation cyclophosphamide (dated by TCRdb to the mid-2010s). The study in broad terms: Using TRB sequencing, the study followed how the T cell repertoire reconstituted after myeloablative bone marrow transplantation in which posttransplantation cyclophosphamide served as GVHD prophylaxis. Antigen receptor sequencing covered samples from some 35 PTCy-treated patients and 16 of their related bone marrow donors. Blood from all 30 or so PTCy patients with 1-year posttransplant specimens was subjected to TRB sequencing. In 3 patients, TRB sequencing was also performed on up to about 3 more blood samples taken 2 to 5.2 years after transplant, and in 4 patients, pretransplant blood was also TRB-sequenced. Because TRA and TRB clonality correlated tightly in fewer than 10 samples, the subsequent TCR analyses were limited to TRB only. Public TRB sequences were checked against a database of over 3,600 sequences associated with responses to pathogens, tumor antigens, self-antigens and alloantigens.

The CDR3 runs 14 amino acids, cysteine and phenylalanine included. The read is trimmed to its CDR3 DNA, 42 bases read in frame from base 1. Trimming at the junction amounts to 0 bases on V and 2 bases on J, and the germline ends lie 8 bases apart. Sequences SGHKS (CDR1) and YYEKEE (CDR2) are obtained from the germline V gene (reference sequence). Results and caveats for the whole study, not just this receptor: The TRB repertoires of T cells infiltrating skin or the GI tract showed only limited overlap with the TRB repertoires found in blood. Donor-recipient similarity was low at 1-2 months but increased during the first year, and donor CD8+ memory clones often dominated later blood repertoires. Across the approximately 42 patients, TRB clonality was highly associated with recipient CMV seropositivity and CMV reactivation, and diversity with PTCy was similar to that in the CNI/methotrexate controls.

The sample comprised PBMCs. This sequence was found in a girl under 18 in good health, CMV-negative, and a related stem cell transplant donor. The chain is made from TRBV5-5 and TRBJ2-5, and perhaps TRBD1 as D gene, on 5 matching bases. DNA sequence: TGTGCCAGCAGCTTGGGGACACCTCAAGAGACCCAGTACTTC. It translates to CASSLGTPQETQYF.